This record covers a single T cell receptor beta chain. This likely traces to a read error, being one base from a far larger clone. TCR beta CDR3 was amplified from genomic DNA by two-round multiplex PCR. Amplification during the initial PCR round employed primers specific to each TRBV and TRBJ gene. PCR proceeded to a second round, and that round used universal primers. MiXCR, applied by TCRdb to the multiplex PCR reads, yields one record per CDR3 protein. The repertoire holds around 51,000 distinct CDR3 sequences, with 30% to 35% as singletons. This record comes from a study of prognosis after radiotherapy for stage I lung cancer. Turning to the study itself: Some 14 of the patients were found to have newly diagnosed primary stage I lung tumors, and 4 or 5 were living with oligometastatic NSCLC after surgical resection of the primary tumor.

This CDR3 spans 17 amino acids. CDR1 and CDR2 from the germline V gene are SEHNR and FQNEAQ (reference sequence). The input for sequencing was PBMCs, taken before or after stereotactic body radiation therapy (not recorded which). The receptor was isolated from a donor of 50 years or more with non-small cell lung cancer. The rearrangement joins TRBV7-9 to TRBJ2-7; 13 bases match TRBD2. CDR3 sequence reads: CASSFAPTSGRGYDQYF. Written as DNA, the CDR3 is TGTGCCAGCAGCTTCGCCCCCACTAGCGGGAGGGGTTACGATCAGTACTTC.